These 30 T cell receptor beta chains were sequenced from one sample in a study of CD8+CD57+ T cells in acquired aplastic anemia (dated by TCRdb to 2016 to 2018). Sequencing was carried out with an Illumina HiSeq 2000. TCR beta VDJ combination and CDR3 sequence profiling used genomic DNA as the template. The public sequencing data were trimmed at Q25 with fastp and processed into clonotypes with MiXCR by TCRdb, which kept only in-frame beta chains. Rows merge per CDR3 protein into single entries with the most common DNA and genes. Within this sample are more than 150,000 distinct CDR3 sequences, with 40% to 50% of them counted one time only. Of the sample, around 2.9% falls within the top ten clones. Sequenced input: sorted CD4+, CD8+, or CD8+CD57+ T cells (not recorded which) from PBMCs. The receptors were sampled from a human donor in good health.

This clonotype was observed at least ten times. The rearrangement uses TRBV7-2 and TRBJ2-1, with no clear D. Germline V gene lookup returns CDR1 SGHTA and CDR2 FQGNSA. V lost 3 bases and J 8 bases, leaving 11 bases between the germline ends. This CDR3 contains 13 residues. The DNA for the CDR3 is TGTGCCAGCAGCTTGGGCCAAATGGATGAGCAGTTCTTC. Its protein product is CASSLGQMDEQFF.

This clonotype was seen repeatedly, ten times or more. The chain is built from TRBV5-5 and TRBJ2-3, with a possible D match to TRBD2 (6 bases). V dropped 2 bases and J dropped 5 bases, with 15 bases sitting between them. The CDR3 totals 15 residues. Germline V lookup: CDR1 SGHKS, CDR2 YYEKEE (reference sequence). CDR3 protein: CASSFETGARDTQYF. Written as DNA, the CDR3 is TGTGCCAGCAGCTTTGAAACGGGAGCTCGAGATACGCAGTATTTT.

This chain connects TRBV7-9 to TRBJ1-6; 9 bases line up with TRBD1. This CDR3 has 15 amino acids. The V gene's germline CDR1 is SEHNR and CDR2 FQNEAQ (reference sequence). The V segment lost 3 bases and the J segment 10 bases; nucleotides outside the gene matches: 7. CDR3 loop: CASSLGTGRRSPLHF. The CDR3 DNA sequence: TGTGCCAGCAGCTTGGGGACAGGGCGTCGGTCACCCCTCCACTTT.

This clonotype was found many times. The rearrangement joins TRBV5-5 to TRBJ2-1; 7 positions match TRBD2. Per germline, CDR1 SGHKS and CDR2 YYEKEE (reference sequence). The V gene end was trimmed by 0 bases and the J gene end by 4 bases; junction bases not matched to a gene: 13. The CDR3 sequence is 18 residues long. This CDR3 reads CASSLGQLVGGPYNEQFF. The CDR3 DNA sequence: TGTGCCAGCAGCTTGGGCCAGCTGGTGGGAGGGCCTTACAATGAGCAGTTCTTC.

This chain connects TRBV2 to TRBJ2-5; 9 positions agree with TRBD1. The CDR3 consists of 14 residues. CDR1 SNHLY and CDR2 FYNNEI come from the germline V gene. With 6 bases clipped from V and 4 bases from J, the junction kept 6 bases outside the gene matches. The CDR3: CASSSGQGTETQYF. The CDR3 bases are TGTGCCAGCAGCTCCGGACAGGGGACAGAGACCCAGTACTTC.

The CDR3 sequence: CASRGQERLGNTIYF. The CDR3, as DNA: TGTGCCAGCAGAGGACAGGAAAGACTCGGAAACACCATATATTTT. This rearrangement joins TRBV6-1 to TRBJ1-3, with 7 bases identical to TRBD1. Germline-derived CDR1 and CDR2 are MNHNS and SASEGT. V trimming: 6 bases; J trimming: 4 bases; junction bases outside the gene matches: 9. The CDR3 has 15 residues.

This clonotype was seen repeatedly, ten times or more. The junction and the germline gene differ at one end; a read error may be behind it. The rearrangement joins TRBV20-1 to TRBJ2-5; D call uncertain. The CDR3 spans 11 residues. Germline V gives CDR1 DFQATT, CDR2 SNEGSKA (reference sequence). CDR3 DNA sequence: TGCAGTGCAAGAGATCAGGAGACCCAGTACTTC. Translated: CSARDQETQYF.

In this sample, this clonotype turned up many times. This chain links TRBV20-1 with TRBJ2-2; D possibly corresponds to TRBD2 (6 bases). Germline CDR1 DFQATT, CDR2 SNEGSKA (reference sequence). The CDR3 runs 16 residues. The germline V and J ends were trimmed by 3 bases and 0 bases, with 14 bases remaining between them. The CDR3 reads CSARARRTTNTGELFF. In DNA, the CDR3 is TGCAGTGCTAGGGCCCGCAGGACTACGAACACCGGGGAGCTGTTTTTT.

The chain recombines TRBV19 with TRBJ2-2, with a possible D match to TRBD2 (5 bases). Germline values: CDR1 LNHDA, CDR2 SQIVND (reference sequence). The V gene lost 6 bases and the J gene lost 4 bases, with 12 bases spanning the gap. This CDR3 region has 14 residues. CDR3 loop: CASRVAWSTGELFF. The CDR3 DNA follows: TGTGCCAGTAGAGTAGCGTGGAGCACCGGGGAGCTGTTTTTT.

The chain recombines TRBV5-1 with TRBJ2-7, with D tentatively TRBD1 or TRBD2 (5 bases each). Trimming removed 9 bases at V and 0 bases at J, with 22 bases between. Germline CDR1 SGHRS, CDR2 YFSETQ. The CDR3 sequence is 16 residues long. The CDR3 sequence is CATRWDRSGGSYEQYF. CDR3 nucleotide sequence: TGCGCCACCAGGTGGGACCGAAGCGGAGGCTCCTACGAGCAGTACTTC.

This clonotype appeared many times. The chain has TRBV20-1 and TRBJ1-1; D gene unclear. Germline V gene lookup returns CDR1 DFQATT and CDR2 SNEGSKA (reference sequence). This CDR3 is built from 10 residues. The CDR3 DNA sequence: TGCACATACAAGAACACTGAAGCTTTCTTT. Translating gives CTYKNTEAFF.

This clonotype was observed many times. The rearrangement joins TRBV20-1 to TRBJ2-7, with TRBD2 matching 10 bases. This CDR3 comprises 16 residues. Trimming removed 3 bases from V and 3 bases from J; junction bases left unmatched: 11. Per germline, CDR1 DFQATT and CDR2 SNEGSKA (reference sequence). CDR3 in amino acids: CSASYPSGRSFYEQYF. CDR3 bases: TGCAGTGCTAGTTATCCTAGCGGGAGATCTTTCTACGAGCAGTACTTC.

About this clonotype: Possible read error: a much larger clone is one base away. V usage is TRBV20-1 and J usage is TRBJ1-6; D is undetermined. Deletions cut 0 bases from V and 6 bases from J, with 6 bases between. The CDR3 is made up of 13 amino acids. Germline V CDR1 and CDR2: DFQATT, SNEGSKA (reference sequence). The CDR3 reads CSAREQLNSPLHF. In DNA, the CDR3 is TGCAGTGCTAGAGAACAGCTTAATTCACCCCTCCACTTT.

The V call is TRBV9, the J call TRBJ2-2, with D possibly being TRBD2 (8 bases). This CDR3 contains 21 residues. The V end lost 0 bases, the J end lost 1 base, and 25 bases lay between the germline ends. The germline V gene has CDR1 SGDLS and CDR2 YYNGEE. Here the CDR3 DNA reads TGTGCCAGCAGCGTAGGACAGGGATTAAGGGAGCTAGCGGGGAACACCGGGGAGCTGTTTTTT. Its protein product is CASSVGQGLRELAGNTGELFF.

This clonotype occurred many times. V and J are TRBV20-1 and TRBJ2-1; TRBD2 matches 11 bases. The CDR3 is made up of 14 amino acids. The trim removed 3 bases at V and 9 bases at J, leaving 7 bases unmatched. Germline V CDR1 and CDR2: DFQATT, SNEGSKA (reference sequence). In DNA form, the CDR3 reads TGCAGTGCTAGTAGCGGGAGGGTTAAGGGTGAGCAGTTCTTC. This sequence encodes CSASSGRVKGEQFF.

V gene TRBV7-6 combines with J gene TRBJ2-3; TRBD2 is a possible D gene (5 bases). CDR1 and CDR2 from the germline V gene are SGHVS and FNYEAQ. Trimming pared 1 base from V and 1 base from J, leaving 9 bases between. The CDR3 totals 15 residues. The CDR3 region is CASSLGTSRTDTQYF. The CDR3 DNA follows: TGTGCCAGCAGCTTAGGTACTAGTCGCACAGATACGCAGTATTTT.

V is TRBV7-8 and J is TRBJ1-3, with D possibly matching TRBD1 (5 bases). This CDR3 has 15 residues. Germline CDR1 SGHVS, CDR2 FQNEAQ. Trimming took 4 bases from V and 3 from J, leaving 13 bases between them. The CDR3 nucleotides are TGTGCCAGCAGCTCGCGACAGTCTCTTGGAAACACCATATATTTT. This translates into CASSSRQSLGNTIYF.

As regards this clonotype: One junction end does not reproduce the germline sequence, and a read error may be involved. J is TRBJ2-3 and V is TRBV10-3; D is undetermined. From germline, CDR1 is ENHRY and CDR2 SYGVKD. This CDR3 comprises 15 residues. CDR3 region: CAISEPTLSTDTHYF. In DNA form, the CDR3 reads TGTGCCATCAGTGAGCCAACTCTCAGCACAGATACGCACTATTTT.

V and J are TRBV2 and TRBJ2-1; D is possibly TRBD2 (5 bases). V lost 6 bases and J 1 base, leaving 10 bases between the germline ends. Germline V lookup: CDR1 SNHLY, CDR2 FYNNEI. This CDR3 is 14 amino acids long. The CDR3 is CASRLERSYNEQFF. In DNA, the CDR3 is TGTGCCAGCAGGCTTGAGCGGTCCTACAATGAGCAGTTCTTC. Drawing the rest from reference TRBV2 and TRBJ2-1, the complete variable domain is EPEVTQTPSHQVTQMGQEVILRCVPISNHLYFYWYRQILGQKVEFLVSFYNNEISEKSEIFDDQFSVERPDGSNFTLKIRSTKLEDSAMYFCASRLERSYNEQFFGPGTRLTVL.

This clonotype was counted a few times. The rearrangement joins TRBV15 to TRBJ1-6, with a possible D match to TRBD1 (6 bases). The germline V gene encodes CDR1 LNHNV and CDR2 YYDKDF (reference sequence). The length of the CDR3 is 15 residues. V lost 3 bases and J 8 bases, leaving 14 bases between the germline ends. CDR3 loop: CATSRYTSGDSPLHF. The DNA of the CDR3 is TGTGCCACCAGCAGGTACACTTCAGGGGATTCACCCCTCCACTTT.

The CDR3 region has the DNA TGTGCCAGCAGCTTAGGTTCTTGGCCCATACAAGAGACCCAGTACTTC. Its translation is CASSLGSWPIQETQYF. The chain recombines TRBV7-6 with TRBJ2-5, with D hard to call. The length of the CDR3 is 16 residues. Trimming pared 1 base from V and 2 bases from J, leaving 14 bases between. CDR1 is SGHVS, CDR2 FNYEAQ, per germline. Using reference TRBV7-6 and TRBJ2-5 for the parts outside the CDR3, the full variable domain is GAGVSQSPRYKVTKRGQDVALRCDPISGHVSLYWYRQALGQGPEFLTYFNYEAQQDKSGLPNDRFSAERPEGSISTLTIQRTEQRDSAMYRCASSLGSWPIQETQYFGPGTRLLVL.

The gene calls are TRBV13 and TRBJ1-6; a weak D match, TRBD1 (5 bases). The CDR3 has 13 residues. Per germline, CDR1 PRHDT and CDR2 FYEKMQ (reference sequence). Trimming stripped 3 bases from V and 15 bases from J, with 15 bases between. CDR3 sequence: CASSFGGRDHLHF. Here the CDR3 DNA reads TGTGCCAGCAGCTTCGGGGGAAGGGATCACCTCCACTTT.

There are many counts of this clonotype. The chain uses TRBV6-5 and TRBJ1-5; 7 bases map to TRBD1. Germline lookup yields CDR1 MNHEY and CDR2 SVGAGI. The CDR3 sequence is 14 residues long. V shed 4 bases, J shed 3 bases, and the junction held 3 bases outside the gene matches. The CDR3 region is CASSSGTVNQPQHF. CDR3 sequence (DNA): TGTGCCAGCAGTTCCGGGACAGTCAATCAGCCCCAGCATTTT.

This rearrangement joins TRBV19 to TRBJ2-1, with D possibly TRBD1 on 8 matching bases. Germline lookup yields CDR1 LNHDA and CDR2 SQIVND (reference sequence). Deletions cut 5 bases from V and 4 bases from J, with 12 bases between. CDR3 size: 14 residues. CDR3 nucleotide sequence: TGTGCCAGTAGTTCACAGGGGGGGTACAATGAGCAGTTCTTC. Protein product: CASSSQGGYNEQFF.

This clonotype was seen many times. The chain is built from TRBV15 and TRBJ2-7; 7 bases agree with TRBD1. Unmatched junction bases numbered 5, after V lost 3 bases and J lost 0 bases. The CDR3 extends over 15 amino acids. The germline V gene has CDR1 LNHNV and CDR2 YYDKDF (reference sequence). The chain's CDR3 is CATSRTTGSSYEQYF. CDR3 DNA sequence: TGTGCCACCAGCAGGACGACAGGGAGCTCCTACGAGCAGTACTTC. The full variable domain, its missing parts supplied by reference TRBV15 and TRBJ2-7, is DAMVIQNPRYQVTQFGKPVTLSCSQTLNHNVMYWYQQKSSQAPKLLFHYYDKDFNNEADTPDNFQSRRPNTSFCFLDIRSPGLGDTAMYLCATSRTTGSSYEQYFGPGTRLTVT.

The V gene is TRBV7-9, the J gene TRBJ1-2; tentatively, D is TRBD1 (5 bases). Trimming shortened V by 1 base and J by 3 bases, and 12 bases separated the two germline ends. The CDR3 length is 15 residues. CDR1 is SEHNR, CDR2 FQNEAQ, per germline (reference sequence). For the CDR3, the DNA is TGTGCCAGCAGCTTAGAACGGGGACTCGACTATGGCTACACCTTC. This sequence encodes CASSLERGLDYGYTF.

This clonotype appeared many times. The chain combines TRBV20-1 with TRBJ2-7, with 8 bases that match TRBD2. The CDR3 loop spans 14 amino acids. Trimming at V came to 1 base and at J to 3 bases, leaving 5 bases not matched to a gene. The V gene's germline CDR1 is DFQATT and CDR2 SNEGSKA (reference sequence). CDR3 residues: CSARAGGRDYEQYF. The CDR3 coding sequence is TGCAGTGCTAGAGCGGGAGGGAGGGACTACGAGCAGTACTTC.

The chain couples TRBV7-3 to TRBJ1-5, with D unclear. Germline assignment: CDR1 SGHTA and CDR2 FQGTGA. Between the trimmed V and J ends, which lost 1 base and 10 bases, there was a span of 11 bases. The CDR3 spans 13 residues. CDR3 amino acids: CASSLSFRSPQHF. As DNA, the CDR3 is TGTGCCAGCAGCTTAAGCTTCCGGTCACCCCAGCATTTT. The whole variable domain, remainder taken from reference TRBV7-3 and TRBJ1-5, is GAGVSQTPSNKVTEKGKYVELRCDPISGHTALYWYRQSLGQGPEFLIYFQGTGAADDSGLPNDRFFAVRPEGSVSTLKIQRTERGDSAVYLCASSLSFRSPQHFGDGTRLSIL.

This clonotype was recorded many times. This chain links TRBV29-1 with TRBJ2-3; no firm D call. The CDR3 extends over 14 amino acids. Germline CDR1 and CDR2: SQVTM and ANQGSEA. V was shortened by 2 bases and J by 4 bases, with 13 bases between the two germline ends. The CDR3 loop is CSVERAQVPDTQYF. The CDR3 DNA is TGCAGCGTTGAAAGGGCGCAAGTTCCAGATACGCAGTATTTT.

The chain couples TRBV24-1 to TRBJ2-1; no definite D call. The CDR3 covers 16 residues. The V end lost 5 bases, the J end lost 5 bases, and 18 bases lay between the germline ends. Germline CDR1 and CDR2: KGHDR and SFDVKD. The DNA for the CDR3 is TGTGCCACCAGTGGAGGCCTACACCATGGAGACAATGAGCAGTTCTTC. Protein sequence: CATSGGLHHGDNEQFF.